Following are 8 T cell receptor beta chains from one sample sequenced in a study of blood T cell repertoires in COVID-19. The method was immunoSEQ multiplex PCR; TCRdb's version includes in-frame clones alone and lacks a portion of them. The sample has fewer than 70,000 clones, approximately 88% seen once. The sequenced sample consisted of peripheral blood. These receptors were taken from a human donor in a cohort sampled during active COVID-19.

V and J are TRBV18 and TRBJ1-2; D unclear. Germline CDR1 KGHSH, CDR2 LQKENI. V dropped 4 bases and J dropped 4 bases, with 13 bases sitting between them. CDR3 length equals 14 residues. The CDR3 is CASSRDAGSYGYTF. CDR3 nucleotide sequence: TGTGCCAGCTCACGAGATGCGGGGAGCTATGGCTACACCTTC.

Details on this clone: The CDR3 ends on some other residue instead of the conserved phenylalanine or tryptophan, so this is likely a read error. The J gene is TRBJ1-2, the V gene TRBV10-1; perhaps TRBD1 as D (6 bases). V lost 0 bases, J lost 6 bases, and 8 bases lay in between. Germline V lookup: CDR1 WNHNN, CDR2 SYGVQD (reference sequence). CDR3 length: 13 amino acids. Here the CDR3 DNA reads TGCGCCAGCAGTGAGTCGGCAGGGGATGGCTACACCCTC. This sequence encodes CASSESAGDGYTL.

The DNA for the CDR3 is TGTGCCAGCAGTGGTCAGGGGACCGGGGAGCTGTTTTTT. Translated: CASSGQGTGELFF. The rearrangement links TRBV12-3 or TRBV12-4 to TRBJ2-2; TRBD1 might be the D (6 bases). The length of the CDR3 is 13 residues. Trimming shortened V by 5 bases and J by 5 bases, and 9 bases separated the two germline ends.

This chain connects TRBV27 to TRBJ2-1; 14 positions match TRBD2. Germline V gene lookup returns CDR1 MNHEY and CDR2 SMNVEV (reference sequence). The CDR3 sequence is 17 residues long. The trim removed 2 bases at V and 4 bases at J, leaving 4 bases unmatched. The CDR3 loop reads CASSLRGTSGSYNEQFF. The CDR3 DNA sequence: TGTGCCAGCAGTTTAAGGGGGACTAGCGGGAGTTACAATGAGCAGTTCTTC.

J is TRBJ1-2 and V is TRBV28, with 7 bases lining up with TRBD1. V shed 4 bases, J shed 4 bases, and the junction held 6 bases outside the gene matches. Looked up from germline, CDR1 is MDHEN and CDR2 is SYDVKM. This CDR3 region has 14 residues. CDR3: CASSSARDSYGYTF. CDR3 in DNA: TGTGCCAGCAGTTCCGCGAGGGACAGCTATGGCTACACCTTC.

The J gene is TRBJ2-1, the V gene TRBV7-6; the match to TRBD1 covers 10 bases. There are 14 residues in the CDR3. V dropped 3 bases and J dropped 9; count of bases not matched to a gene: 5. Germline loops: CDR1 SGHVS, CDR2 FNYEAQ. The CDR3 protein is CASSLETGGSEQFF. In DNA form, the CDR3 reads TGTGCCAGCAGCTTGGAGACAGGGGGCAGTGAGCAGTTCTTC. The variable domain in full, completed from reference TRBV7-6 and TRBJ2-1, reads GAGVSQSPRYKVTKRGQDVALRCDPISGHVSLYWYRQALGQGPEFLTYFNYEAQQDKSGLPNDRFSAERPEGSISTLTIQRTEQRDSAMYRCASSLETGGSEQFFGPGTRLTVL.

The chain employs TRBV6-2 or TRBV6-3 and TRBJ2-3, with no clear D. CDR3 length: 13 residues. Deletions cut 6 bases from V and 2 bases from J, with 9 bases between. Germline-derived CDR1 and CDR2 are MNHEY and SVGEGT. This CDR3 reads CASSNSNTDTQYF. For the CDR3, the DNA is TGTGCCAGCAGCAATTCTAACACAGATACGCAGTATTTT.

This clone was detected only once. The gene calls are TRBV5-1 and TRBJ1-4, with 8 bases that match TRBD1. Germline V gene sequence: CDR1 SGHRS, CDR2 YFSETQ. Trimming removed 0 bases from V and 8 bases from J; junction bases left unmatched: 6. This CDR3 spans 15 amino acids. CDR3 protein: CASSLGQGAREKLFF. The CDR3 region has the DNA TGCGCCAGCAGCTTGGGGCAGGGGGCGAGGGAAAAACTGTTTTTT. Full variable domain (remainder filled in from reference TRBV5-1 and TRBJ1-4): KAGVTQTPRYLIKTRGQQVTLSCSPISGHRSVSWYQQTPGQGLQFLFEYFSETQRNKGNFPGRFSGRQFSNSRSEMNVSTLELGDSALYLCASSLGQGAREKLFFGSGTQLSVL.